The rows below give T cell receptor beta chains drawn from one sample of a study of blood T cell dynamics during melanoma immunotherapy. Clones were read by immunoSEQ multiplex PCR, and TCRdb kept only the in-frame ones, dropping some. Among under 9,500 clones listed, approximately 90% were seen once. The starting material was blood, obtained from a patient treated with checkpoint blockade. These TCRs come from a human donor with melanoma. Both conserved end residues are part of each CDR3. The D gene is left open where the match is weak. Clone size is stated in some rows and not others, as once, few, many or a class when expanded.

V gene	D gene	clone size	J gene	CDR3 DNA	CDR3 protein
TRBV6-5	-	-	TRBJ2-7	TGTGCCAGCAGTTACTCGAGTTTTTCCGAGCAGTACTTC	CASSYSSFSEQYF
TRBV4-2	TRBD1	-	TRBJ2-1	TGTGCCAGCAGCCAAGAGGGGGCCGGGACAGGGTTTACTGAGCAGTTCTTC	CASSQEGAGTGFTEQFF
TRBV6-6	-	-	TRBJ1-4	TGTGCCAGCAGGCCCCAGGGGTCCGGTAATGAAAAACTGTTTTTT	CASRPQGSGNEKLFF
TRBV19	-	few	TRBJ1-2	TGTGCCAGTAGTGATGGCAGGCGCTACACCTTC	CASSDGRRYTF
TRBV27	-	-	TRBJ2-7	TGTGCCAGCAGTTTGTACCCGGGACCCTCATACGAGCAGTACTTC	CASSLYPGPSYEQYF
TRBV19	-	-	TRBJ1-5	TGTGCCAGTAGTACCTCCTTGGGCGGTCAGCCCCAGCATTTT	CASSTSLGGQPQHF
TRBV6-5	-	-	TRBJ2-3	TGTGCCAGCAGTTACCTCTTCCAGGGTACAGATACGCAGTATTTT	CASSYLFQGTDTQYF
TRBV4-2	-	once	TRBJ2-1	TGTGCCAGCAGCCACCAGCGGGCCAATGAGCAGTTCTTC	CASSHQRANEQFF
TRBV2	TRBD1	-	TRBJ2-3	TGTGCCAGCAGTCTCTCCGGGACAGGGAGATCAGATACGCAGTATTTT	CASSLSGTGRSDTQYF
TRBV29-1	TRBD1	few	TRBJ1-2	TGCAGCACCGGGGACAGGTTGACTTCTAGCTACACCTTC	CSTGDRLTSSYTF
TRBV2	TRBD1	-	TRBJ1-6	TGTGCCAGCGCACGGGACAGGGATTCACCCCTCCACTTT	CASARDRDSPLHF
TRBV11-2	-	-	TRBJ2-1	TGTGCCAGCAGCGAATCCTTACAGGGCAATGAGCAGTTCTTC	CASSESLQGNEQFF
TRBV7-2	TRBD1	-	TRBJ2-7	TGTGCCAGCAGCATTGGGACAGGGTACTACGAGCAGTACTTC	CASSIGTGYYEQYF
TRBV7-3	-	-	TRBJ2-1	TGTGCCAGCAGCTGGAATACGGACAATGAGCAGTTCTTC	CASSWNTDNEQFF
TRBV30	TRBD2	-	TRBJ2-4	TGTGCCTGGAGCTCTTCCCTAGCGGGAGCGGCCAAAAACATTCAGTACTTC	CAWSSSLAGAAKNIQYF
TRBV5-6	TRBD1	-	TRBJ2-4	TGTGCCAGCAGCGAAGGACAGGGGGCTCTCAGGTTCATTCAGTACTTC	CASSEGQGALRFIQYF
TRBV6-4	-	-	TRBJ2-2	TGTGCCAGCAGCCCTACTAACACCGGGGAGCTGTTTTTT	CASSPTNTGELFF
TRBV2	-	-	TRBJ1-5	TGTGCCAGCAGTGGGGAACGTAGCAATCAGCCCCAGCATTTT	CASSGERSNQPQHF
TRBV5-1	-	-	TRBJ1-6	TGCGCCAGCAGCTTGGACAGGACGGAAAATAATTCACCCCTCCACTTT	CASSLDRTENNSPLHF
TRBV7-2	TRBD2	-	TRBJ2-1	TGTGCCAGCAGCTCGATTAGCGGGAGGGCCTCTGAGCAGTTCTTC	CASSSISGRASEQFF
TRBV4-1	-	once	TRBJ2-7	TGCGCCAGCAGCATGGCGGGTAGCTACGAGCAGTACTTC	CASSMAGSYEQYF
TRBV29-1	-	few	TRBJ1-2	TGCAGCGTGGACAGTAATTTTGGCTACACCTTC	CSVDSNFGYTF
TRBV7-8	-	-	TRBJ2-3	TGTGCCAGCAGCCGCACTAGGTTCACAGATACGCAGTATTTT	CASSRTRFTDTQYF
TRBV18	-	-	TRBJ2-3	TGTGCCAGCTCACCACCGATGGACAGAACCACAGATACGCAGTATTTT	CASSPPMDRTTDTQYF
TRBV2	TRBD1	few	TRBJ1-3	TGTGCCAGCAGTGTAGACAGGGTCTCTGGAAACACCATATATTTT	CASSVDRVSGNTIYF
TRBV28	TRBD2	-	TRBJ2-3	TGTGCCAGCAGTCATTTTCCCCGGGAGGGCACAGATACGCAGTATTTT	CASSHFPREGTDTQYF
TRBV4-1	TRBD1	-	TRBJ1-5	TGCGCCAGCAGCCGTGGGGCGGCCCGGGACAGTAATCAGCCCCAGCATTTT	CASSRGAARDSNQPQHF
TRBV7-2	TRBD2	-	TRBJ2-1	TGTGCCAGCAGCTCTCCAGCGGGGAGGGGCAATGAGCAGTTCTTC	CASSSPAGRGNEQFF
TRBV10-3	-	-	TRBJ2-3	TGTGCCATCAGTCGGGCCGCAGATACGCAGTATTTT	CAISRAADTQYF
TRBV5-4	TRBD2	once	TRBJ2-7	TGTGCCAGCAGCCCAGCGGGGGTCCCCTACGAGCAGTACTTC	CASSPAGVPYEQYF